This TCR beta chain was identified during a study of OX40 agonist ivuxolimab in advanced cancers. Germline CDR1 and CDR2: MDHEN and SYDVKM. V was clipped by 4 bases and J by 4 bases; unmatched bases: 8. The CDR3 consists of 16 residues. Generated by immunoSEQ multiplex PCR, the TCRdb table keeps only in-frame clones and is missing some. Among 20,000 to 30,000 clones listed, around 85% were seen once. Study-level findings and limits: At doses 0.1 to 3.0 mg/kg, CD4+ and CD8+ clones expanded. Partial responders dosed at 0.1-3.0 mg/kg displayed clonal expansion ranking among the lowest.

Remarks on this clone: Its cognate antigen is unknown.

This sequence joins TRBV28 and TRBJ1-2, with 11 positions matching TRBD1. The sample consisted of CD4+ or CD8+ T cells sorted from blood, taken in a trial of the OX40 agonist ivuxolimab. This receptor was obtained from an adult with an advanced solid tumor such as melanoma, head and neck, liver or kidney cancer. The CDR3 here is CASSSPRTGGTYGYTF. In DNA form, the CDR3 reads TGTGCCAGCAGTTCGCCTCGGACAGGGGGCACCTATGGCTACACCTTC.